These 5 T cell receptor beta chains were all obtained from the same sample, sequenced in a study of T cell responses to AZD1222 COVID-19 vaccine. Profiling relied on immunoSEQ multiplex PCR, and the TCRdb table lists in-frame clones only, not all of them. The sample records roughly 150,000 clones, around nine tenths being singletons. Sample: peripheral blood, taken 28 days after the second AZD1222 dose. These receptors all come from an adult who received the AZD1222 COVID-19 vaccine.

The chain uses TRBV9 and TRBJ1-3; possibly TRBD1 for D (6 bases). Germline V gives CDR1 SGDLS, CDR2 YYNGEE. There are 15 residues in the CDR3. The V end lost 4 bases, the J end lost 8 bases, and 19 bases lay between the germline ends. The CDR3 here is CASSPVTGTPYTIYF. CDR3 coding DNA: TGTGCCAGCAGCCCGGTGACCGGGACACCCTACACCATATATTTT.

In its sample, this clone was seen a few times. V usage is TRBV9 and J usage is TRBJ1-2; 8 nucleotides align to TRBD1. Per germline, CDR1 SGDLS and CDR2 YYNGEE. CDR3 length: 14 amino acids. V gave up 3 bases and J gave up 2 bases; unmatched junction bases: 3. The CDR3 region has the DNA TGTGCCAGCAGCGGACAGGGGAGGAACTATGGCTACACCTTC. Translating it yields CASSGQGRNYGYTF.

The chain joins TRBV3-1 (or the pseudogene TRBV3-2) to TRBJ1-4; the D gene is possibly TRBD1 (5 bases). The CDR3 spans 16 residues. Trimming shortened V by 1 base and J by 5 bases, and 14 bases separated the two germline ends. Germline CDR1 and CDR2: LGHDT and YNNKEL (reference sequence). CDR3 DNA sequence: TGTGCCAGCAGCCAAGGCAGAAGGGGCGGGAATGAAAAACTGTTTTTT. Translated, it gives CASSQGRRGGNEKLFF.

The V call is TRBV2, the J call TRBJ1-6, with D possibly TRBD1 on 5 matching bases. Per germline, CDR1 SNHLY and CDR2 FYNNEI. The ends were cut back, 6 bases at V and 5 bases at J, with 14 bases in the middle. The CDR3 spans 15 residues. The CDR3, as DNA: TGTGCCAGCAGGCGGGACCGAATCGATAATTCACCCCTCCACTTT. It yields the protein CASRRDRIDNSPLHF.

The rearrangement joins TRBV5-1 to TRBJ1-2; TRBD1 agrees at 9 bases. Germline assignment: CDR1 SGHRS and CDR2 YFSETQ. The CDR3 extends over 12 amino acids. Germline trimming cut 4 bases from V and 8 bases from J; bases unmatched to any gene: 3. CDR3 sequence: CASSPTGGGYTF. The CDR3 DNA sequence: TGCGCCAGCAGCCCGACAGGGGGAGGCTACACCTTC.